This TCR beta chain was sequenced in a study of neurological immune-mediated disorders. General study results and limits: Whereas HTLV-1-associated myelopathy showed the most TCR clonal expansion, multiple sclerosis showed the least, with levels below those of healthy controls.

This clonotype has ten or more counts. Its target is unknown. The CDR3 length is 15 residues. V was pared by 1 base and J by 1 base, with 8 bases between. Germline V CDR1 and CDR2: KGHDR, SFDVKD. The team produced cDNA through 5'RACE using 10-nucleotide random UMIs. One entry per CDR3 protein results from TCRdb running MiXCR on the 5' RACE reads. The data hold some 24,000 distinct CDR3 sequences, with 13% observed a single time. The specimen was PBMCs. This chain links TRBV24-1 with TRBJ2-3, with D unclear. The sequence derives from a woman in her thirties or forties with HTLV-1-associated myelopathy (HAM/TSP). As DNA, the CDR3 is TGTGCCACCAGTGATTTCGAAGCCGGCACAGATACGCAGTATTTT. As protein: CATSDFEAGTDTQYF.